By proportion, the clone carrying this T cell receptor (beta chain) is medium-sized. The antigen is unknown. The sample belongs to a study of metastatic and nonmetastatic thyroid tumors. Study-level information: Repertoires from malignant and benign thyroid patients were compared across blood and tumor or nodule tissue.

The germline gives CDR1 SGHKS, CDR2 YYEKEE (reference sequence). This CDR3 is built from 15 residues. V shed 2 bases and J 2 bases; nucleotides not matched to a gene: 2. Each patient came to thyroid surgery without any prior treatment (of any kind). Regarding the study as a whole: Reportedly, malignant thyroid tumors had significantly higher TCR beta diversity than benign nodules, in blood and tumor.

Authors' data handling: A distant-metastasis classifier for papillary thyroid cancer was built using CDR3 differences across clinicopathological groups. TCRdb called clones again from the PCR reads with MiXCR. TCRdb, not the original authors, processed these V and J calls. This sample has about 15,000 clones; roughly 21% occur once, and the top ten carry 9% to 15%. The sequenced sample consisted of tumor tissue. This receptor was identified in a female donor with papillary thyroid cancer or a benign thyroid nodule (not recorded which). Some clones in this sample may be carry-over from other donors' samples. The V and J genes are TRBV5-5 and TRBJ2-7, with 12 bases that match TRBD2. CDR3 amino acids: CASSLRTSGTYEQYF. DNA for the CDR3: TGTGCCAGCAGCTTAAGGACTAGCGGGACCTACGAGCAGTACTTC.